Listed here are 17 T cell receptor beta chains from one sample, sequenced in a study of blood T cell repertoires in COVID-19. Sequenced by immunoSEQ multiplex PCR; TCRdb stores in-frame clones only, minus some. In the table there are around 250,000 clones, 88% of which are singletons. The sequenced material came from peripheral blood. The source is a human donor in a cohort sampled during active COVID-19.

The chain carries TRBV19 and TRBJ2-1; the D gene is possibly TRBD2 (7 bases). V lost 10 bases, J lost 4 bases, and 26 bases lay in between. This CDR3 contains 17 residues. Germline CDR1 is LNHDA and CDR2 is SQIVND (reference sequence). The CDR3 DNA reads TGTGCCACCAAAATCGGGGGGAAGGGGGGGACATACAATGAGCAGTTCTTC. It is translated as CATKIGGKGGTYNEQFF.

The chain employs TRBV27 and TRBJ1-2; D is perhaps TRBD1 (6 bases). The CDR3 contains 13 residues. The V end lost 5 bases, the J end lost 4 bases, and 11 bases lay between the germline ends. In germline, CDR1 is MNHEY, CDR2 SMNVEV (reference sequence). The CDR3 DNA reads as TGTGCCAGCAGTCCCCGGGGGGCCTATGGCTACACCTTC. Amino acid sequence: CASSPRGAYGYTF.

The chain recombines TRBV6-5 with TRBJ1-3; a possible D gene is TRBD1 (6 bases). The germline V gene encodes CDR1 MNHEY and CDR2 SVGAGI. CDR3 length: 15 residues. V was shortened by 0 bases and J by 2 bases, with 8 bases between the two germline ends. The CDR3 reads CASSYSGGTGNTIYF. The CDR3 region has the DNA TGTGCCAGCAGTTACTCAGGGGGAACTGGAAACACCATATATTTT.

J is TRBJ1-2 and V is TRBV18; D not certain. Germline V gene lookup returns CDR1 KGHSH and CDR2 LQKENI. The CDR3 is 15 residues long. V gave up 0 bases and J gave up 4 bases, with 12 bases separating them. CDR3 amino acids: CASSPPSSGIYGYTF. In nucleotides, the CDR3 is TGTGCCAGCTCACCACCGAGCAGCGGGATCTATGGCTACACCTTC.

There are a few counts of this clone. The chain links TRBV30 to TRBJ1-2; weak D call: TRBD1 (6 bases). CDR3 length equals 12 residues. Germline V CDR1 and CDR2: GTSNPN, SVGIG (reference sequence). Trimming took 1 base from V and 8 from J, leaving 11 bases between them. This CDR3 is CAWSDRVGGYTF. The CDR3 nucleotides are TGTGCCTGGAGTGACAGGGTAGGAGGCTACACCTTC.

The J gene is TRBJ2-1, the V gene TRBV11-2; D ambiguous. Germline loops: CDR1 SGHAT, CDR2 FQNNGV. The V gene lost 6 bases and the J gene lost 6 bases, with 18 bases spanning the gap. The length of the CDR3 is 15 residues. As DNA, the CDR3 is TGTGCCAGCAGTTCGCCAACCACTTCGGGCAATGAGCAGTTCTTC. Translated: CASSSPTTSGNEQFF.

This rearrangement joins TRBV6-6 to TRBJ1-5, with 7 bases identical to TRBD1. Germline lookup yields CDR1 MNHNY and CDR2 SVGAGI (reference sequence). V shed 2 bases, J shed 4 bases, and the junction held 5 bases outside the gene matches. CDR3 length: 15 residues. CDR3 sequence: CASSYTGVRNQPQHF. The CDR3 region has the DNA TGTGCCAGCAGTTACACAGGGGTTAGAAATCAGCCCCAGCATTTT.

This clone was observed a single time. V is TRBV9 and J is TRBJ1-3; D is uncertain. Germline V gives CDR1 SGDLS, CDR2 YYNGEE. The CDR3 totals 15 residues. Trimming removed 0 bases at V and 0 bases at J, with 7 bases between. The CDR3 sequence is CASSVAVSSGNTIYF. CDR3 sequence (DNA): TGTGCCAGCAGCGTAGCTGTATCCTCTGGAAACACCATATATTTT.

Points on this clone: This sample also contains other DNA sequences that code for the same CDR3. V gene TRBV9 combines with J gene TRBJ2-7, with 9 bases identical to TRBD1. After removal of 0 bases from V and 5 bases from J, the junction contained 3 bases not matched to a gene. Germline CDR1 is SGDLS and CDR2 is YYNGEE. CDR3 length: 14 amino acids. The CDR3 DNA reads TGTGCCAGCAGCGTAGGGGGGGACAGGGACGAGCAGTACTTC. This gives the protein CASSVGGDRDEQYF.

The J gene is TRBJ2-7, the V gene TRBV5-3; D is ambiguous. TRBV5-3 is an open reading frame whose function is uncertain. Deletions cut 9 bases from V and 6 bases from J, with 19 bases between. CDR3 size: 13 residues. The CDR3 sequence: CAIRVNREAEQYF. CDR3 nucleotides: TGTGCCATTCGGGTAAATAGAGAGGCCGAGCAGTACTTC.

The V and J genes are TRBV13 and TRBJ1-2; tentatively, D is TRBD1 (5 bases). The CDR3 has 14 residues. V lost 0 bases, J lost 7 bases, and 12 bases lay in between. CDR1 and CDR2 (germline): PRHDT, FYEKMQ (reference sequence). Here the CDR3 reads CASSLGLGESGYTF. CDR3 nucleotide sequence: TGTGCCAGCAGCTTAGGCCTAGGGGAAAGTGGCTACACCTTC.

The chain combines TRBV30 with TRBJ1-1; D is undetermined. V was pared by 2 bases and J by 0 bases, with 7 bases between. CDR1 is GTSNPN and CDR2 is SVGIG in the germline V gene (reference sequence). The length of the CDR3 is 13 residues. CDR3 bases: TGTGCCTGGAGTCCCCAGGTGAACACTGAAGCTTTCTTT. Its translation: CAWSPQVNTEAFF.

V is TRBV30 and J is TRBJ2-7; 10 bases map to TRBD2. CDR3 size: 13 residues. The J segment lost 6 bases and the V segment lost 5 bases, leaving 7 bases of the junction unmatched. Germline CDR1 and CDR2: GTSNPN and SVGIG (reference sequence). The CDR3, as DNA: TGTGCCTGGGCCCCTAGCGGGAGCCTCGAGCAGTACTTC. It codes for CAWAPSGSLEQYF.

The chain uses TRBV7-6 and TRBJ2-1; TRBD2 aligns across 7 bases. Germline V gene sequence: CDR1 SGHVS, CDR2 FNYEAQ. V was clipped by 4 bases and J by 0 bases; unmatched bases: 9. The CDR3 runs 17 residues. As DNA, the CDR3 is TGTGCCAGCAGCTCGAGGTACCGGGACTACTCCTACAATGAGCAGTTCTTC. Amino acids: CASSSRYRDYSYNEQFF.

DNA for the CDR3: TGTGCCAGCACCTCTATGGGACTAGCGCCCCACGAGCAGTACTTC. The encoded protein is CASTSMGLAPHEQYF. This chain links TRBV5-4 with TRBJ2-7; 10 bases fit TRBD2. V was clipped by 6 bases and J by 5 bases; unmatched bases: 11. Germline V gene data show CDR1 as SGHNT and CDR2 as YYREEE (reference sequence). This CDR3 has 15 amino acids.

The genes are TRBV6-2 or TRBV6-3 and TRBJ1-2; 8 nucleotides match TRBD1. Germline V gene data show CDR1 as MNHEY and CDR2 as SVGEGT. The CDR3 has 14 residues. The ends lost 0 bases at V and 7 bases at J; junction bases unmatched: 4. The CDR3 DNA is TGTGCCAGCAGTTACTCGACAGGGGTCTTTGGCTACACCTTC. Its protein product is CASSYSTGVFGYTF.

CDR3 nucleotides: TGTGCCAGTAGTATCATCTGGACTAGCGGGAGCGCAGATACGCAGTATTTT. Protein sequence: CASSIIWTSGSADTQYF. This chain joins TRBV19 and TRBJ2-3, with 13 nucleotides matching TRBD2. V gave up 3 bases and J gave up 4 bases; unmatched junction bases: 7. Germline V gives CDR1 LNHDA, CDR2 SQIVND (reference sequence). CDR3 length: 17 residues.